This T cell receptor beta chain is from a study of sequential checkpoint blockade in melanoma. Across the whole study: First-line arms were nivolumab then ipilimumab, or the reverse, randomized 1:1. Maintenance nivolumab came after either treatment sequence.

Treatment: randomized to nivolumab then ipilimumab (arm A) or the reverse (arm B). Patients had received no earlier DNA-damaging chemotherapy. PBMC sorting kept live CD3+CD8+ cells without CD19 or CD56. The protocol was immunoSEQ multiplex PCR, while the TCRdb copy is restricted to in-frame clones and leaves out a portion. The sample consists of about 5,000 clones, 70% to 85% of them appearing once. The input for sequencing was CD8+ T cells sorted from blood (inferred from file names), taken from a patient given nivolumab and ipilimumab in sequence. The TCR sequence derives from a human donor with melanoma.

The CDR3 sequence is CASSPEGQVKGAFF. For the CDR3, the DNA is TGTGCCAGCTCGCCCGAGGGACAGGTAAAGGGGGCTTTCTTT. The rearrangement joins TRBV18 to TRBJ1-1, with 8 bases lining up with TRBD1. This CDR3 region has 14 residues. Germline V CDR1 and CDR2: KGHSH, LQKENI. The J segment lost 11 bases and the V segment lost 6 bases, leaving 14 bases of the junction unmatched.